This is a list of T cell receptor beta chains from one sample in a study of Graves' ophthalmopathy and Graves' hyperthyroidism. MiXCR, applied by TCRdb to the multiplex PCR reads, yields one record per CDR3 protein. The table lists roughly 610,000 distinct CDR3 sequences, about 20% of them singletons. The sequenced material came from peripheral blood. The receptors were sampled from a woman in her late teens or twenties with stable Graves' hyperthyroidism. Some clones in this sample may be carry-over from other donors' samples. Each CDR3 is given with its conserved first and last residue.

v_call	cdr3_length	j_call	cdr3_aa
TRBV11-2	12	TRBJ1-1	CASSFTPIEAFF
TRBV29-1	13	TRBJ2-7	CSAVAGLSYEQYF
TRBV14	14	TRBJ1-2	CASSQGSRGGGYTF
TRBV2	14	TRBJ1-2	CASSDSLTSYGYTF
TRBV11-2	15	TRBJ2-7	CASSFSLEVAYEQYF
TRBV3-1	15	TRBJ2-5	CASSQRMRIYETQYF
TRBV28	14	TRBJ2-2	CVSSQQGNTGELFF
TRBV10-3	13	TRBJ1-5	CAIRKDSNQPQHF
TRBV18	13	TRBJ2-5	CASSPNAGETQYF
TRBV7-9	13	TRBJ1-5	CASSFTGRQPQHF
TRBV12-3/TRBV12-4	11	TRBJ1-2	CASSGGGGYTF
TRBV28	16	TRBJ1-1	CASSSTGGNWNTEAFF
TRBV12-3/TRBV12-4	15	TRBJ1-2	CASIGLQGTNYGYTF
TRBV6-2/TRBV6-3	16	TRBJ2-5	CASSYTSGGAGETQYF
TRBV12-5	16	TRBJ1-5	CASGLVTGRSNQPQHF
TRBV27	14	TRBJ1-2	CASSVTGLVGGYTF